This T cell receptor (beta chain) was found in a study of blood T cells in healthy people across ages. This clonotype was detected once. Germline loops: CDR1 SNHLY, CDR2 FYNNEI. The V end was cut by 3 bases, the J end by 0 bases, with 19 bases between. This CDR3 is 18 amino acids long. Next came a second PCR, run for roughly 6 to 11 cycles, which used a sample-barcoded 5' primer along with a J-beta primer mix. MiXCR, applied by TCRdb to the 5' RACE reads, yields one record per CDR3 protein. The sample consists of about 1,400,000 distinct CDR3 sequences, about 40% of them appearing once. The rearrangement joins TRBV2 to TRBJ2-3; D is possibly TRBD2 (5 bases). The TCR comes from a woman aged 18-29 years in good health. The sample taken for sequencing was blood. The CDR3 protein is CASSDRSSGKPSTDTQYF. In DNA, the CDR3 is TGTGCCAGCAGTGATCGGTCCTCGGGGAAGCCGAGCACAGATACGCAGTATTTT.